This entry lists 27 T cell receptor beta chains sequenced from one sample in a study of T cells in Graves' hyperthyroidism and ophthalmopathy. The investigators amplified TCR beta CDR3 regions from RNA transcripts. The TCR CDR3 was amplified in a first-round RT-PCR using the HTBI primer set. From the multiplex PCR reads, TCRdb called clonotypes with MiXCR, one entry per CDR3 protein. Seen here are under 800,000 distinct CDR3 sequences, around 15% observed once, and the top ten hold 9.5% to 13%. Sequencing was performed on blood. These receptors all stem from a woman under 30 with Graves' hyperthyroidism.

The genes are TRBV10-3 and TRBJ2-3; D perhaps matches TRBD2 (5 bases). V dropped 0 bases and J dropped 2 bases, with 9 bases sitting between them. The germline CDR1 and CDR2 sequences are ENHRY and SYGVKD. This CDR3 contains 15 residues. CDR3 residues: CAISESKRFTDTQYF. CDR3 nucleotide sequence: TGTGCCATCAGTGAGTCTAAGCGGTTCACAGATACGCAGTATTTT.

The chain links TRBV20-1 to TRBJ2-3, with a weak D call TRBD1 (5 bases). This CDR3 contains 15 residues. The V end was cut by 0 bases, the J end by 5 bases, with 15 bases between. Germline CDR1 DFQATT, CDR2 SNEGSKA (reference sequence). The CDR3 loop reads CSARDGLGVGDTQYF. The CDR3 DNA follows: TGCAGTGCTAGAGATGGGCTAGGGGTTGGAGATACGCAGTATTTT.

This clonotype was found many times. This rearrangement joins TRBV9 to TRBJ1-2; TRBD1 might be the D (5 bases). The V gene's germline CDR1 is SGDLS and CDR2 YYNGEE. Deletions cut 0 bases from V and 3 bases from J, with 6 bases between. The CDR3 sequence is 13 residues long. This CDR3 is CASSVEQDYGYTF. The CDR3 region has the DNA TGTGCCAGCAGCGTAGAACAGGACTATGGCTACACCTTC.

This clonotype was seen at least ten times. As DNA, the CDR3 is TGTGCCAGCAGTTTAGGGCCCTCCGAGCAGTACTTC. The encoded protein is CASSLGPSEQYF. V usage is TRBV12-3 or TRBV12-4 and J usage is TRBJ2-7, with D unclear. With 1 base removed from V and 6 bases from J, the gap between germline ends came to 7 bases. This CDR3 contains 12 residues.

This clonotype has at least ten counts. V gene TRBV7-2 combines with J gene TRBJ2-3, with D uncertain. The CDR3 spans 14 residues. Trimming took off 5 bases at V and 1 base at J, with 10 bases between the two ends. The germline V gene encodes CDR1 SGHTA and CDR2 FQGNSA. The CDR3 loop reads CASSLPPRTDTQYF. The CDR3 nucleotides are TGTGCCAGCAGCCTACCCCCGCGCACAGATACGCAGTATTTT.

This clonotype showed up just a few times. V and J are TRBV12-3 or TRBV12-4 and TRBJ2-7; D may be TRBD2 (5 bases). Trimming took 8 bases from V and 3 from J, leaving 8 bases between them. The CDR3 contains 11 residues. The CDR3 here is CASGSVYEQYF. The CDR3 coding sequence is TGTGCCAGCGGGAGCGTCTACGAGCAGTACTTC.

There are many counts of this clonotype. This chain links TRBV12-3 or TRBV12-4 with TRBJ2-1; a possible D gene is TRBD2 (6 bases). The CDR3 is 15 amino acids. V lost 3 bases and J lost 0, with 9 bases in between. The CDR3 bases are TGTGCCAGCAGTTTCCCCGGGAGCTCCTACAATGAGCAGTTCTTC. Amino acid sequence: CASSFPGSSYNEQFF.

This clonotype occurred many times. The chain combines TRBV6-1 with TRBJ1-1; D gene ambiguous. Germline CDR1 and CDR2: MNHNS and SASEGT. The CDR3 covers 13 residues. The germline V and J ends were trimmed by 5 bases and 3 bases, with 10 bases remaining between them. The CDR3 region has the DNA TGTGCCAGCAGTAGAGTTCGGTACACTGAAGCTTTCTTT. It codes for CASSRVRYTEAFF.

This clonotype was seen a few times. CDR3 protein: CASSVMTNTEAFF. CDR3 coding DNA: TGTGCCAGCAGCGTAATGACGAACACTGAAGCTTTCTTT. The rearrangement uses TRBV7-9 and TRBJ1-1; D not resolved. The V gene lost 5 bases and the J gene lost 1 base, with 8 bases spanning the gap. CDR3 length: 13 residues. Germline-derived CDR1 and CDR2 are SEHNR and FQNEAQ (reference sequence).

The sample holds a few counts of this clonotype. The chain couples TRBV19 to TRBJ2-3; maybe TRBD2 (5 bases). V lost 7 bases and J lost 4, with 18 bases in between. The CDR3 spans 15 residues. Germline CDR1 LNHDA, CDR2 SQIVND (reference sequence). The CDR3 DNA sequence: TGTGCCAGTACCGACCGAGGTGGGAGCTCAGATACGCAGTATTTT. Translation: CASTDRGGSSDTQYF. Together with reference TRBV19 and TRBJ2-3, the CDR3 gives the full variable domain: DGGITQSPKYLFRKEGQNVTLSCEQNLNHDAMYWYRQDPGQGLRLIYYSQIVNDFQKGDIAEGYSVSREKKESFPLTVTSAQKNPTAFYLCASTDRGGSSDTQYFGPGTRLTVL.

In its sample, this clonotype was seen many times. The V and J genes are TRBV27 and TRBJ2-3, with 7 bases lining up with TRBD2. V dropped 3 bases and J dropped 2; count of bases not matched to a gene: 11. The CDR3 is made up of 17 amino acids. From germline, CDR1 is MNHEY and CDR2 SMNVEV (reference sequence). CDR3 amino acids: CASSLYPGGLSTDTQYF. Here the CDR3 DNA reads TGTGCCAGCAGTTTGTATCCGGGAGGACTTTCCACAGATACGCAGTATTTT.

The rearrangement joins TRBV9 to TRBJ2-1; D remains ambiguous. The V end lost 2 bases, the J end lost 6 bases, and 15 bases lay between the germline ends. Germline CDR1 is SGDLS and CDR2 is YYNGEE. The CDR3 covers 15 residues. The CDR3, as DNA: TGTGCCAGCAGCGTCGACCCCTCACGTGCCAATGAGCAGTTCTTC. Translating gives CASSVDPSRANEQFF.

This chain links TRBV19 with TRBJ2-7, with TRBD2 matching over 11 bases. J lost 2 bases, V lost 8 bases, and 11 bases had no gene match. Germline V gene lookup returns CDR1 LNHDA and CDR2 SQIVND (reference sequence). This CDR3 comprises 16 residues. CDR3 bases: TGTGCCAGTTCCTTGATTCTAGCGGGAGGTCCCTACGAGCAGTACTTC. This sequence encodes CASSLILAGGPYEQYF.

This clonotype occurred many times. This chain links TRBV24-1 with TRBJ2-1, with 8 nucleotides matching TRBD2. This CDR3 has 18 residues. Unmatched junction bases numbered 10, after V lost 3 bases and J lost 1 base. Germline assignment: CDR1 KGHDR and CDR2 SFDVKD. Written as DNA, the CDR3 is TGTGCCACCAGTGATCAACCGGGACTAGTCACGTCCTACAATGAGCAGTTCTTC. Its translation is CATSDQPGLVTSYNEQFF.

This clonotype came up many times. The chain joins TRBV3-1 to TRBJ2-3; 8 bases are shared with TRBD2. The CDR3 totals 14 residues. Trimming removed 1 base from V and 3 bases from J; junction bases left unmatched: 0. CDR1 LGHDT and CDR2 YNNKEL come from the germline V gene (reference sequence). CDR3 amino acids: CASSQGGRTDTQYF. Written as DNA, the CDR3 is TGTGCCAGCAGCCAAGGCGGGAGGACAGATACGCAGTATTTT.

This clonotype has only a few counts. The rearrangement links TRBV28 to TRBJ2-4; perhaps TRBD2 as D (5 bases). CDR1 and CDR2 (germline): MDHEN, SYDVKM. Trimming took 3 bases from V and 8 from J, leaving 11 bases between them. The CDR3 sequence is 13 residues long. The chain's CDR3 is CASSFRGIYIQYF. The CDR3 coding sequence is TGTGCCAGCAGTTTCCGAGGGATATACATTCAGTACTTC. Drawing the rest from reference TRBV28 and TRBJ2-4, the complete variable domain is DVKVTQSSRYLVKRTGEKVFLECVQDMDHENMFWYRQDPGLGLRLIYFSYDVKMKEKGDIPEGYSVSREKKERFSLILESASTNQTSMYLCASSFRGIYIQYFGAGTRLSVL.

Many counts were recorded for this clonotype. This chain connects TRBV5-1 to TRBJ2-1; no definite D call. There are 16 residues in the CDR3. The germline gives CDR1 SGHRS, CDR2 YFSETQ. Trimming stripped 4 bases from V and 5 bases from J, with 19 bases between. CDR3: CASSEETARSNNEQFF. The CDR3 nucleotides read TGCGCCAGCAGCGAGGAGACCGCCCGGAGTAACAATGAGCAGTTCTTC.

This clonotype has a count of ten or more. V gene TRBV12-3 or TRBV12-4 combines with J gene TRBJ2-7; D possibly uses TRBD1 or TRBD2 (5 bases each). This CDR3 region has 15 residues. Trimming stripped 6 bases from V and 4 bases from J, with 19 bases between. The DNA of the CDR3 is TGTGCCAGCAGCACAACAAGGGGAAGCGGTTACGAGCAGTACTTC. Encoded protein: CASSTTRGSGYEQYF.

On this clonotype: A much larger clone is a single base away; this may be a read error. The V gene is TRBV7-8, the J gene TRBJ2-7, with 8 bases fitting TRBD2. Unmatched junction bases numbered 8, after V lost 4 bases and J lost 6 bases. The germline CDR1 and CDR2 sequences are SGHVS and FQNEAQ. There are 14 residues in the CDR3. CDR3 DNA sequence: TGTGCCAGCAGCTACGGACCAGCGGGAGTCGAGCAGTACTTC. Translation: CASSYGPAGVEQYF.

This chain joins TRBV20-1 and TRBJ1-5, with D possibly TRBD1 on 6 matching bases. Germline lookup yields CDR1 DFQATT and CDR2 SNEGSKA (reference sequence). V lost 5 bases, J lost 3 bases, and 17 bases lay in between. This CDR3 is built from 15 residues. Here the CDR3 DNA reads TGCAGTGCTCGAAGAGCCGGACAGCCCAATCAGCCCCAGCATTTT. Translating gives CSARRAGQPNQPQHF.

This clonotype showed up many times. V and J are TRBV20-1 and TRBJ2-5; D not certain. V lost 5 bases, J lost 5 bases, and 15 bases lay in between. This CDR3 is 13 amino acids long. The V gene's germline CDR1 is DFQATT and CDR2 SNEGSKA (reference sequence). This CDR3 reads CSAPDPYRETQYF. The CDR3 DNA follows: TGCAGTGCTCCTGACCCTTACCGGGAGACCCAGTACTTC.

This clonotype has a count of ten or more. V and J are TRBV30 and TRBJ1-5, with 7 bases fitting TRBD1. The germline V gene encodes CDR1 GTSNPN and CDR2 SVGIG (reference sequence). Trimming took 1 base from V and 6 from J; bases not matched to a gene: 3. The CDR3 runs to 13 residues. The CDR3: CAWSEGAPQPQHF. In DNA form, the CDR3 reads TGTGCCTGGAGTGAGGGGGCACCTCAGCCCCAGCATTTT.

This clonotype came up many times. This rearrangement joins TRBV20-1 to TRBJ2-5; 10 bases agree with TRBD2. Germline V gene lookup returns CDR1 DFQATT and CDR2 SNEGSKA (reference sequence). The CDR3 has 15 residues. V trimming: 2 bases; J trimming: 4 bases; junction bases outside the gene matches: 7. CDR3 bases: TGCAGTGCTAGACCGTCTAGCGGGAGCCGAGAGACCCAGTACTTC. This encodes CSARPSSGSRETQYF.

This clonotype was seen ten or more times. J is TRBJ2-7 and V is TRBV2; 13 bases line up with TRBD2. The CDR3 is 19 amino acids. Germline-derived CDR1 and CDR2 are SNHLY and FYNNEI. V lost 0 bases and J lost 2; bases outside the gene matches: 10. This CDR3 is CASSEALRRLAGGPYEQYF. Written as DNA, the CDR3 is TGTGCCAGCAGTGAAGCGCTTAGGAGACTAGCGGGAGGCCCCTACGAGCAGTACTTC.

This clonotype was seen many times. The rearrangement joins TRBV3-1 to TRBJ1-2, with D uncertain. The V end was cut by 0 bases, the J end by 5 bases, with 22 bases between. CDR1 is LGHDT, CDR2 YNNKEL, per germline (reference sequence). This CDR3 is 18 amino acids long. The CDR3 is CASSQDGTERRPYYGYTF. In nucleotides, the CDR3 is TGTGCCAGCAGCCAAGATGGCACAGAACGGCGACCCTATTATGGCTACACCTTC.

This clonotype was observed a few times. This chain connects TRBV24-1 to TRBJ2-1, with no clear D. The CDR3 is 14 amino acids. The V gene lost 5 bases and the J gene lost 4 bases, with 11 bases spanning the gap. Germline loops: CDR1 KGHDR, CDR2 SFDVKD. CDR3 protein: CATSAALTYNEQFF. CDR3 sequence (DNA): TGTGCCACCAGTGCCGCACTAACATACAATGAGCAGTTCTTC.

V gene TRBV19 combines with J gene TRBJ1-2, with 7 bases matching TRBD1. V gave up 5 bases and J gave up 13 bases; unmatched junction bases: 19. Germline CDR1 LNHDA, CDR2 SQIVND (reference sequence). The length of the CDR3 is 15 residues. The CDR3 nucleotides are TGTGCCAGTAGTCCCCGACAGGGAGGGAGTCTAGATGGCACCTTC. This encodes CASSPRQGGSLDGTF.